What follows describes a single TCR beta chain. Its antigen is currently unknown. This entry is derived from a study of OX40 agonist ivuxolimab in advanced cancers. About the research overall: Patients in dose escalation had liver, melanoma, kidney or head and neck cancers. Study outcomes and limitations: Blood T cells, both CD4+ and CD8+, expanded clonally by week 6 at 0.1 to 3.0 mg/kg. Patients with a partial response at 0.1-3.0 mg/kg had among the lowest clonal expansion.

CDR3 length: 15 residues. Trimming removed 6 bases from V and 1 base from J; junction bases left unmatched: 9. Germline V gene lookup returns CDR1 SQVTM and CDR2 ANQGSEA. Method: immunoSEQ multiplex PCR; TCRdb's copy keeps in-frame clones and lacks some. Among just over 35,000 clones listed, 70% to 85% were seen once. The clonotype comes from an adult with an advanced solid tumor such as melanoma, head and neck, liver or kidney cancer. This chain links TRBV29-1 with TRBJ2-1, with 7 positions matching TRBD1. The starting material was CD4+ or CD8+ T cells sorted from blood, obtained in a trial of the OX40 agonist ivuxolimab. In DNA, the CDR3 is TGCAGCGTCACCTCGACAGGGATGTCCTACAATGAGCAGTTCTTC. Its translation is CSVTSTGMSYNEQFF.